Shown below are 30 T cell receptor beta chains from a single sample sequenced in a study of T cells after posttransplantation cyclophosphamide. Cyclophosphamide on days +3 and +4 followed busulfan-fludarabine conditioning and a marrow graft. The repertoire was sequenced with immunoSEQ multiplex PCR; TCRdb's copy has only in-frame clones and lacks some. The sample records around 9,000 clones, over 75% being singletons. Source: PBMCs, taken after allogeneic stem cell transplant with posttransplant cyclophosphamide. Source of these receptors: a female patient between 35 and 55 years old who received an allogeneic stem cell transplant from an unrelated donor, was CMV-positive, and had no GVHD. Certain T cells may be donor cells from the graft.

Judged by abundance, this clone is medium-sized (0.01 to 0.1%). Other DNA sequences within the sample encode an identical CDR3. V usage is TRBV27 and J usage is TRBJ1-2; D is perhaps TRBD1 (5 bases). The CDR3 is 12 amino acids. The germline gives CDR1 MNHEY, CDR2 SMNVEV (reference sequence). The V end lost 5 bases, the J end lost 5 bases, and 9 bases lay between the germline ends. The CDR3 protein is CASSVGGYGYTF. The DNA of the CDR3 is TGTGCCAGCAGTGTTGGGGGGTATGGCTACACCTTC.

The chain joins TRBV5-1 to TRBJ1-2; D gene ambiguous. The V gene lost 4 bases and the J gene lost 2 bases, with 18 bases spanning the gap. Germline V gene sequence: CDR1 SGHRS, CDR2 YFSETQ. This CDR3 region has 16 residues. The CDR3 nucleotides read TGCGCCAGCAGCCGCCACACGGTCCGGAGAAACTATGGCTACACCTTC. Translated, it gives CASSRHTVRRNYGYTF.

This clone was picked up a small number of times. The CDR3 protein is CASSLTGVLYEQYF. The CDR3 DNA reads TGTGCCAGCAGCTTGACAGGGGTTCTTTACGAGCAGTACTTC. J is TRBJ2-7 and V is TRBV7-9; 8 bases line up with TRBD1. CDR1 and CDR2 (germline): SEHNR, FQNEAQ (reference sequence). There are 14 residues in the CDR3. Losses at the gene ends were 3 bases for V and 4 bases for J; bases not matched to a gene: 5.

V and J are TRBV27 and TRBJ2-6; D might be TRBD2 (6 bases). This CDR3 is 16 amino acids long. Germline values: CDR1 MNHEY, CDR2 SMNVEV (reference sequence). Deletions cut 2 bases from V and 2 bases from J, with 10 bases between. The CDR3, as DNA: TGTGCCAGCAGTTTAGGGGGGACTGCTGGGGCCAACGTCCTGACTTTC. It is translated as CASSLGGTAGANVLTF. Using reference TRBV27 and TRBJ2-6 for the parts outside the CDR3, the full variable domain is EAQVTQNPRYLITVTGKKLTVTCSQNMNHEYMSWYRQDPGLGLRQIYYSMNVEVTDKGDVPEGYKVSRKEKRNFPLILESPSPNQTSLYFCASSLGGTAGANVLTFGAGSRLTVL.

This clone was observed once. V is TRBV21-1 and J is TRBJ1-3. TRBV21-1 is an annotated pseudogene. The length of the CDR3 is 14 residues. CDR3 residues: CASSIRGSGNTIYF. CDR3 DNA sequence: TGTGCCAGCTCTATCCGGGGCTCTGGAAACACCATATATTTT.

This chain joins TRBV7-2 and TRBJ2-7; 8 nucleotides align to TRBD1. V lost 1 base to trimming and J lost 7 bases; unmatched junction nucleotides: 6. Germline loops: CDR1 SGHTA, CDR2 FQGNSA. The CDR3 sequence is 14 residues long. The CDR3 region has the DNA TGTGCCAGCAGCTTAGTATCCAGGGGGCTGGAGCAGTACTTC. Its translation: CASSLVSRGLEQYF.

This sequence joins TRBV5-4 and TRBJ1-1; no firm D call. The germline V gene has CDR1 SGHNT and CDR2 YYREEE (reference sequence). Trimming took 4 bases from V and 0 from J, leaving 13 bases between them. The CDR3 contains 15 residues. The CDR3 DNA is TGTGCCAGCAGCCCAGGCCATATCATGAACACTGAAGCTTTCTTT. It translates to CASSPGHIMNTEAFF.

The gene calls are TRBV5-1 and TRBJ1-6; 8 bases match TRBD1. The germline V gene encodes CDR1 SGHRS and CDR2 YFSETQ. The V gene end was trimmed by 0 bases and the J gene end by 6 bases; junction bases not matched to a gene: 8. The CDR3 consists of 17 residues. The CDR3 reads CASSLGIFGQGNSPLHF. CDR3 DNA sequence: TGCGCCAGCAGCTTGGGAATATTTGGACAGGGTAATTCACCCCTCCACTTT.

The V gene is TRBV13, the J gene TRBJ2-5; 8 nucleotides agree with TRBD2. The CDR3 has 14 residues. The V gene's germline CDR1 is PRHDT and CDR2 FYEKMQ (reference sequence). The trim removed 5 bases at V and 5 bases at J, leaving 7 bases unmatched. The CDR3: CASSVTGGLETQYF. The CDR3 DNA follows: TGTGCCAGCAGCGTAACGGGAGGGTTGGAGACCCAGTACTTC. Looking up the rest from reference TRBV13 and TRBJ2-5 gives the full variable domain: AAGVIQSPRHLIKEKRETATLKCYPIPRHDTVYWYQQGPGQDPQFLISFYEKMQSDKGSIPDRFSAQQFSDYHSELNMSSLELGDSALYFCASSVTGGLETQYFGPGTRLLVL.

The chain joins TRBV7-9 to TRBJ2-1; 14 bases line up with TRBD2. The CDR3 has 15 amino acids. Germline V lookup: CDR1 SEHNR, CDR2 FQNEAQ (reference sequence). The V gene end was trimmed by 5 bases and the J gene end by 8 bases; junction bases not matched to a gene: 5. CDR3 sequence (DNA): TGTGCCAGCAGCCCAGGGACTAGCGGGGGTTATGAGCAGTTCTTC. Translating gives CASSPGTSGGYEQFF.

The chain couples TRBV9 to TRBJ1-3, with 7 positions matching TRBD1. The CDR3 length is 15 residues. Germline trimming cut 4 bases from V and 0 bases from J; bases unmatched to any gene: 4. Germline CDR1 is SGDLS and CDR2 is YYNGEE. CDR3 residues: CASSIRDSSGNTIYF. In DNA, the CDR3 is TGTGCCAGCAGCATCCGGGACAGCTCTGGAAACACCATATATTTT.

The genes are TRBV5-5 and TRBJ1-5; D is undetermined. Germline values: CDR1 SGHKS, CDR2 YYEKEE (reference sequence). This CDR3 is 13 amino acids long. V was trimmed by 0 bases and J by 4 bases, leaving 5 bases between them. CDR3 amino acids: CASSLALNQPQHF. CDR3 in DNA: TGTGCCAGCAGCTTGGCCCTAAATCAGCCCCAGCATTTT. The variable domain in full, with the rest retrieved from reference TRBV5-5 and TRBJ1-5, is DAGVTQSPTHLIKTRGQQVTLRCSPISGHKSVSWYQQVLGQGPQFIFQYYEKEERGRGNFPDRFSARQFPNYSSELNVNALLLGDSALYLCASSLALNQPQHFGDGTRLSIL.

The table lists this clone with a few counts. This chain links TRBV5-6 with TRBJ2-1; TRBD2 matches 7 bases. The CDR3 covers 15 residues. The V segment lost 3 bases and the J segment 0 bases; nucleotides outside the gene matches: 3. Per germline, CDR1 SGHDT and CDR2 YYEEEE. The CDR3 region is CASSWGTNSYNEQFF. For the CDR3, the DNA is TGTGCCAGCAGCTGGGGGACTAACTCCTACAATGAGCAGTTCTTC. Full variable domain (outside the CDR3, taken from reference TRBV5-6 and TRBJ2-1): DAGVTQSPTHLIKTRGQQVTLRCSPKSGHDTVSWYQQALGQGPQFIFQYYEEEERQRGNFPDRFSGHQFPNYSSELNVNALLLGDSALYLCASSWGTNSYNEQFFGPGTRLTVL.

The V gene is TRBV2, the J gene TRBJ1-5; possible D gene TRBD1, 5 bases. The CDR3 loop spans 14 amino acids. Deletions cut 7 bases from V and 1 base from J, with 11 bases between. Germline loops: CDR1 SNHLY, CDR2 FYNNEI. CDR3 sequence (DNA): TGTGCCAGCAAAAGGGGTTTCAGCAATCAGCCCCAGCATTTT. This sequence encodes CASKRGFSNQPQHF.

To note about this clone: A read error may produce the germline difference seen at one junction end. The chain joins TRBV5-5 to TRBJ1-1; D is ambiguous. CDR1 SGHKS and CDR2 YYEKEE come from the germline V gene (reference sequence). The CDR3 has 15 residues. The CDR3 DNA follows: TGCGCCAGCAGCCAAGATCCGACGGGCGGGACTGAAGCTTTCTTT. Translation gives CASSQDPTGGTEAFF.

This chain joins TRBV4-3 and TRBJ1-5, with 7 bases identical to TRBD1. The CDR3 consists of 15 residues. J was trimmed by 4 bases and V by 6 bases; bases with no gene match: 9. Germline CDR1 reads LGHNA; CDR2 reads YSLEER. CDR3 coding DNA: TGCGCCAGCAGTCTAGACAGGGTTTATAATCAGCCCCAGCATTTT. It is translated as CASSLDRVYNQPQHF.

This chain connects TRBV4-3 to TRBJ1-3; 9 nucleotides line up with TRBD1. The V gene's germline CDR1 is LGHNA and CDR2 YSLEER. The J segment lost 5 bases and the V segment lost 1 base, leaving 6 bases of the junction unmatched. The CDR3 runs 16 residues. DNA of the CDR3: TGCGCCAGCAGCCAAGGGGGACAGGGTACCAGAAACACCATATATTTT. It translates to CASSQGGQGTRNTIYF.

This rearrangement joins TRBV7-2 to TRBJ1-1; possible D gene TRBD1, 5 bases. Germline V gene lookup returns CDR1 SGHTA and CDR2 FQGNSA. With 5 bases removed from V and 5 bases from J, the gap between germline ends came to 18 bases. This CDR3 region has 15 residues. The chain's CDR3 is CASSTAGMGGTEAFF. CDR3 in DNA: TGTGCCAGCAGCACAGCCGGGATGGGGGGGACTGAAGCTTTCTTT.

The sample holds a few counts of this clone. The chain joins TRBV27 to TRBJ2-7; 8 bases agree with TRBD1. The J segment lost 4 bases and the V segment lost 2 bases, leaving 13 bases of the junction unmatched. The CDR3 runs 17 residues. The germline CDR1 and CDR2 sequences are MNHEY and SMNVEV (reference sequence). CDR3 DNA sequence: TGTGCCAGCAGTTTAGGATGGTTACCCCAGGGGGCGTACGAGCAGTACTTC. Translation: CASSLGWLPQGAYEQYF.

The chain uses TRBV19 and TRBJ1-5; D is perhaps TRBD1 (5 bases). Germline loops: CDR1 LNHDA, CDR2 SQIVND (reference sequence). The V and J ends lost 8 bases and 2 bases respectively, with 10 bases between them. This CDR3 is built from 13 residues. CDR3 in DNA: TGTGCCAGTGGGGCGAGTGGCAATCAGCCCCAGCATTTT. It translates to CASGASGNQPQHF.

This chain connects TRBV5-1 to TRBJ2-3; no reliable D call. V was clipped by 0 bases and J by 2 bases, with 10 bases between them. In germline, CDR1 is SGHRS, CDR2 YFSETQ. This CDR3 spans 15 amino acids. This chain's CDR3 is CASSLVGYYTDTQYF. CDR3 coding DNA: TGCGCCAGCAGCTTGGTTGGCTACTACACAGATACGCAGTATTTT.

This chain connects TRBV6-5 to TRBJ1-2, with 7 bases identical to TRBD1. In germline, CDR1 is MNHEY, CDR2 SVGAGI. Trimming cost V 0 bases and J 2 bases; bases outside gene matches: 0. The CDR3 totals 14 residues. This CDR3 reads CASSYSTGNYGYTF. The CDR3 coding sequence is TGTGCCAGCAGTTACTCGACAGGGAACTATGGCTACACCTTC.

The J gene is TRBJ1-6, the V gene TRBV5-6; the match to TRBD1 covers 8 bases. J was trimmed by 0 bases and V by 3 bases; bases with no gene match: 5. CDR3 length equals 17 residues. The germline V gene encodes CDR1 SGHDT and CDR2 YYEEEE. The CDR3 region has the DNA TGTGCCAGCAGCTCCCGACAGGGGAGCTCCTATAATTCACCCCTCCACTTT. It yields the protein CASSSRQGSSYNSPLHF.

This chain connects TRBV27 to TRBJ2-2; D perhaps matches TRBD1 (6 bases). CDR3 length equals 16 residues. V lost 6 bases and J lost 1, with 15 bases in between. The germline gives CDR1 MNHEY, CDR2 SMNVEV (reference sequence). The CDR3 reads CASRRARDKNTGELFF. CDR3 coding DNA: TGTGCCAGCAGAAGAGCCCGGGACAAGAACACCGGGGAGCTGTTTTTT.

The DNA of the CDR3 is TGTGCCATCAGTGAAGTAGCGGGGTACGAGCAGTACTTC. It is translated as CAISEVAGYEQYF. The V call is TRBV10-3, the J call TRBJ2-5, with 8 bases aligning to TRBD2. The J call could be wrong; TRBJ2-7 is a better fit for the DNA end. Germline CDR1 ENHRY, CDR2 SYGVKD. The CDR3 covers 13 residues.

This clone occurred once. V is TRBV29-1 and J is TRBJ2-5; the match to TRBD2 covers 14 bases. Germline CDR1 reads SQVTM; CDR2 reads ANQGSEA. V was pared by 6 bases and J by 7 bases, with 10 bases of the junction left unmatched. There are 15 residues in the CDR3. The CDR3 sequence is CSVRQGLAGEATQYF. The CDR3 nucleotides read TGCAGCGTGCGACAGGGACTAGCGGGAGAAGCGACCCAGTACTTC.

The CDR3 protein is CASSINPGTEAFF. The CDR3 region has the DNA TGTGCCAGTAGTATCAATCCGGGAACTGAAGCTTTCTTT. The gene calls are TRBV19 and TRBJ1-1, with D unclear. This CDR3 spans 13 amino acids. Germline CDR1 and CDR2: LNHDA and SQIVND (reference sequence). V lost 3 bases and J lost 5, with 10 bases in between.

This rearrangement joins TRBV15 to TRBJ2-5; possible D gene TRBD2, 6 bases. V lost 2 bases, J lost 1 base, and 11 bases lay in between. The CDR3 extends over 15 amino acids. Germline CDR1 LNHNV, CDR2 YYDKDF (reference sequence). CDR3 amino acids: CATSRIGLIQETQYF. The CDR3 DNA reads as TGTGCCACCAGCAGAATCGGACTAATCCAAGAGACCCAGTACTTC.

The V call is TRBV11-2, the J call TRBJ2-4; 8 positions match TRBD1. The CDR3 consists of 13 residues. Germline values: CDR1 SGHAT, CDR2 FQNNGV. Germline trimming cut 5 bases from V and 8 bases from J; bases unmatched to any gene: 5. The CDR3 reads CASSATGVDIQYF. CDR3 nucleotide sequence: TGTGCCAGCAGCGCGACAGGGGTGGACATTCAGTACTTC.

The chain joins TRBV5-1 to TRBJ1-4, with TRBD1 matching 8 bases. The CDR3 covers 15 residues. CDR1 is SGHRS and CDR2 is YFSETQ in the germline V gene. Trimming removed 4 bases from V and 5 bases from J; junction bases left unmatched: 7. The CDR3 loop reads CASSHGQGGNEKLFF. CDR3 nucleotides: TGCGCCAGCAGCCACGGACAGGGAGGGAATGAAAAACTGTTTTTT.